This section outlines one T cell receptor beta chain sequence together with its context. Its antigen is undetermined. The CDR3 sequence is 13 residues long. With 6 bases removed from V and 8 bases from J, the gap between germline ends came to 11 bases. The germline CDR1 and CDR2 sequences are KGHSH and LQKENI. Data came from immunoSEQ multiplex PCR; TCRdb stores just in-frame clones and leaves some out. The data contain under 140,000 clones, approximately 92% of them singletons. The entry originates in a study of siplizumab effects on memory and regulatory T cells. Study-wide results and caveats: Treg origin accounted for an average of around 67% of mappable alloreactive CD4+ clones with siplizumab and roughly 27% in controls. Suppressive capability of dividing Tregs from siplizumab cultures went unverified. Sequences below about 10^-5 frequency were poorly captured, limiting mapping of alloreactive clones. Naive-or-memory phenotypes were unassignable for roughly 80-97% of proliferating CD4+ or CD8+ clones.

This TCR came from a human donor in good health. The chain has TRBV18 and TRBJ1-6, with D unclear. Sequencing used CD4+ T cells sorted from blood. The CDR3 sequence: CASSSARDSPLHF. The CDR3 nucleotides are TGTGCCAGCTCCTCCGCGCGAGATTCACCCCTCCACTTT.